This T cell receptor beta chain was obtained from a study of cytomegalovirus exposure and HLA in healthy donors. Assay used: immunoSEQ multiplex PCR; TCRdb lists only in-frame clones, some missing. The sample includes approximately 58,000 clones, roughly 94% of them seen just once. CDR1 is MDHEN and CDR2 is SYDVKM in the germline V gene. V lost 5 bases and J lost 7; bases outside the gene matches: 8. The CDR3 totals 14 residues. Material for sequencing was PBMCs. The clonotype comes from a man younger than 35 in good health and CMV-seronegative. This sequence joins TRBV28 and TRBJ1-2; TRBD1 matches 9 bases. The CDR3 DNA is TGTGCCAGCAGTACTTCCGGGACAGGGACTGGCTACACCTTC. Translating it yields CASSTSGTGTGYTF.